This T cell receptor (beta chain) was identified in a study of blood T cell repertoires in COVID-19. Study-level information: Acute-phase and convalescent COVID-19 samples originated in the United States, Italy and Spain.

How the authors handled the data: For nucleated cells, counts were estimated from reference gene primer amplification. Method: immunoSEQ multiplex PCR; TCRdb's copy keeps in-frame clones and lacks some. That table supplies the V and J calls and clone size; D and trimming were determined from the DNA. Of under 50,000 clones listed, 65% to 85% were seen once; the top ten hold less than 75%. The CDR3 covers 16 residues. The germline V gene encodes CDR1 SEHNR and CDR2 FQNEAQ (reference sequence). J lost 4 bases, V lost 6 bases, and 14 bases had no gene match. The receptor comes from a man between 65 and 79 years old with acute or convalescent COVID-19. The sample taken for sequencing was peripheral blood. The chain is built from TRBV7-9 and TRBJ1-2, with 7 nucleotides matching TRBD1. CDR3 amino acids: CASSRSQGPLFYGYTF. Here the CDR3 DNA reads TGTGCCAGCAGTCGATCACAGGGGCCGCTCTTCTATGGCTACACCTTC.